The 25 T cell receptor beta chains given below trace back to one sample, sequenced in a study of blood T cell repertoires in COVID-19 (dated by TCRdb to the early 2020s). Library preparation used the immunoSEQ multiplex PCR assay. TCRdb mirrors the immuneACCESS table, restricted to in-frame sequences. Some clones are absent from its copies; in checked studies, under half trace to an unresolved V gene, and the reason for the others is unknown. For this sample the table gives more than 200,000 clones, of which around 90% were detected only once. The ten largest make up under 2% of the sample. Sequencing was performed on PBMCs or T cells enriched from blood (not recorded which). The receptors were gathered from a woman aged 45-59 years who had recovered from COVID-19.

Of note for this clone: Its ends do not fully match the called genes, so a read error is possible. The chain uses TRBV7-7 and TRBJ2-5, with D tentatively TRBD2 (5 bases). Germline loops: CDR1 SSHAT, CDR2 FNYEAQ (reference sequence). This CDR3 region has 15 residues. CDR3 sequence: CASSPHSGGLETQYF. CDR3 bases: TGTGCTAGCAGCCCACACAGCGGTGGATTGGAGACCCAGTACTTC. Full variable domain (rest looked up from reference TRBV7-7 and TRBJ2-5): GAGVSQSPRYKVTKRGQDVTLRCDPISSHATLYWYQQALGQGPEFLTYFNYEAQPDKSGLPSDRFSAERPEGSISTLTIQRTEQRDSAMYRCASSPHSGGLETQYFGPGTRLLVL.

This clone was recorded only once. This chain connects TRBV30 to TRBJ1-2; 7 positions agree with TRBD1. Germline CDR1 is GTSNPN and CDR2 is SVGIG (reference sequence). After removal of 3 bases from V and 8 bases from J, the junction contained 21 bases not matched to a gene. This CDR3 is built from 17 residues. In DNA, the CDR3 is TGTGCCTGGAGCCAGGGGGTGCGGGCCCTATCCCCGGGAGGCTACACCTTC. Translated: CAWSQGVRALSPGGYTF.

The chain links TRBV27 to TRBJ2-3; D may be TRBD1 (7 bases). CDR1 is MNHEY and CDR2 is SMNVEV in the germline V gene (reference sequence). CDR3 length equals 18 residues. V was trimmed by 1 base and J by 4 bases, leaving 21 bases between them. CDR3 amino acids: CASSLLGSRGQHPDTQYF. In DNA, the CDR3 is TGTGCCAGCAGTTTATTGGGGTCGCGGGGACAGCACCCAGATACGCAGTATTTT.

The gene calls are TRBV7-9 and TRBJ2-3; TRBD2 is a possible D gene (6 bases). Trimming took 1 base from V and 5 from J, leaving 10 bases between them. Germline CDR1 and CDR2: SEHNR and FQNEAQ (reference sequence). The CDR3 is made up of 14 amino acids. CDR3 DNA: TGTGCCAGCAGCTTAGGTCTGGGGGGAGATACGCAGTATTTT. This sequence encodes CASSLGLGGDTQYF.

On this clone itself: A junction end diverges from the germline sequence, so it may reflect a read error. The sample holds other DNA sequences that translate to the same CDR3. The chain has TRBV5-1 and TRBJ1-4; 7 bases line up with TRBD1. The CDR3 is 14 amino acids. Germline values: CDR1 SGHRS, CDR2 YFSETQ. The CDR3 protein is CASSLGQPNEKLFF. CDR3 bases: TGCGCCAGCAGTTTGGGACAGCCTAATGAAAAACTGTTTTTT.

This chain joins TRBV7-9 and TRBJ1-2, with a tentative D call TRBD1 (6 bases). Germline values: CDR1 SEHNR, CDR2 FQNEAQ (reference sequence). V gave up 2 bases and J gave up 1 base, with 11 bases separating them. The CDR3 length is 15 residues. CDR3 sequence: CASSLLQGYNYGYTF. The CDR3 coding sequence is TGTGCCAGCAGCTTATTACAGGGTTATAACTATGGCTACACCTTC.

This chain connects TRBV2 to TRBJ1-6; D ambiguous. This CDR3 comprises 16 residues. Germline V gives CDR1 SNHLY, CDR2 FYNNEI. Between the trimmed V and J ends, which lost 2 bases and 0 bases, there was a span of 8 bases. The CDR3 sequence is CASSELGSSYNSPLHF. The CDR3 DNA reads TGTGCCAGCAGTGAACTGGGGAGCTCCTATAATTCACCCCTCCACTTT.

The rearrangement links TRBV12-3 or TRBV12-4 to TRBJ2-2; no clear D gene. Deletions cut 3 bases from V and 6 bases from J, with 5 bases between. The CDR3 consists of 12 residues. CDR3 nucleotides: TGTGCCAGCAGTTTCCCCGCCGGGGAGCTGTTTTTT. Its protein product is CASSFPAGELFF.

The CDR3 DNA reads TGTGCCAGCAGTGACTCGGGACTAGCGAGCACAGATACGCAGTATTTT. This codes for CASSDSGLASTDTQYF. The V and J genes are TRBV6-4 and TRBJ2-3, with TRBD2 matching 10 bases. CDR1 MRHNA and CDR2 SNTAGT come from the germline V gene. The CDR3 covers 16 residues. J gave up 0 bases and V 0 bases, and 0 bases lay outside the gene matches.

The genes are TRBV6-2 or TRBV6-3 and TRBJ1-1; TRBD1 might be the D (6 bases). Germline CDR1 reads MNHEY; CDR2 reads SVGEGT. The CDR3 covers 15 residues. V lost 5 bases, J lost 3 bases, and 16 bases lay in between. CDR3: CASSPRGGGDTEAFF. CDR3 nucleotide sequence: TGTGCCAGCAGTCCCAGAGGAGGGGGGGACACTGAAGCTTTCTTT.

V is TRBV20-1 and J is TRBJ1-1, with no clear D. The CDR3 has 13 amino acids. Germline lookup yields CDR1 DFQATT and CDR2 SNEGSKA (reference sequence). Trimming removed 3 bases at V and 1 base at J, with 9 bases between. CDR3 sequence: CSASLLRNTEAFF. Here the CDR3 DNA reads TGCAGTGCTAGTCTCTTGCGGAACACTGAAGCTTTCTTT.

This chain links TRBV28 with TRBJ2-6; TRBD1 aligns across 9 bases. The CDR3 covers 16 residues. Germline V CDR1 and CDR2: MDHEN, SYDVKM. CDR3 nucleotide sequence: TGTGCTATCACAGGGGGCGCTATCTCTGGGGCCAACGTCCTGACTTTC. This translates into CAITGGAISGANVLTF. The full variable domain, in which reference TRBV28 and TRBJ2-6 provide the parts outside the CDR3, is DVKVTQSSRYLVKRTGEKVFLECVQDMDHENMFWYRQDPGLGLRLIYFSYDVKMKEKGDIPEGYSVSREKKERFSLILESASTNQTSMYLCAITGGAISGANVLTFGAGSRLTVL.

This chain connects TRBV11-1 to TRBJ2-3; TRBD2 matches at 9 bases. The germline V gene has CDR1 SGHAT and CDR2 FQDESV (reference sequence). V lost 5 bases and J lost 4; bases outside the gene matches: 7. CDR3 length equals 15 residues. This CDR3 is CASSPGIAGADTQYF. The CDR3 DNA reads TGTGCCAGCAGCCCAGGTATAGCGGGAGCAGATACGCAGTATTTT.

The genes are TRBV30 and TRBJ1-2; TRBD1 matches at 10 bases. CDR1 is GTSNPN and CDR2 is SVGIG in the germline V gene (reference sequence). This CDR3 spans 12 amino acids. V was pared by 5 bases and J by 7 bases, with 4 bases of the junction left unmatched. The CDR3 DNA sequence: TGTGCCTGGGAGACAGGGGGCGGTGGCTACACCTTC. It specifies CAWETGGGGYTF. The whole variable domain, remainder taken from reference TRBV30 and TRBJ1-2, is SQTIHQWPATLVQPVGSPLSLECTVEGTSNPNLYWYRQAAGRGLQLLFYSVGIGQISSEVPQNLSASRPQDRQFILSSKKLLLSDSGFYLCAWETGGGGYTFGSGTRLTVV.

The V gene is TRBV7-2, the J gene TRBJ2-3; perhaps TRBD1 as D (6 bases). There are 16 residues in the CDR3. V dropped 5 bases and J dropped 0 bases, with 15 bases sitting between them. Germline values: CDR1 SGHTA, CDR2 FQGNSA. The CDR3 loop reads CASSKRTAASTDTQYF. The CDR3 DNA reads as TGTGCCAGCAGCAAAAGGACAGCCGCTAGCACAGATACGCAGTATTTT.

The V call is TRBV7-8, the J call TRBJ1-1, with unresolved D. Trimming took 4 bases from V and 1 from J, leaving 10 bases between them. The CDR3 runs to 14 residues. Germline V gives CDR1 SGHVS, CDR2 FQNEAQ. CDR3 sequence: CASSSETRNTEAFF. As DNA, the CDR3 is TGTGCCAGCAGCTCCGAGACAAGGAACACTGAAGCTTTCTTT.

The rearrangement links TRBV7-6 to TRBJ2-7; 11 positions match TRBD2. Germline V gene lookup returns CDR1 SGHVS and CDR2 FNYEAQ. Trimming removed 5 bases from V and 3 bases from J; junction bases left unmatched: 12. This CDR3 is 17 amino acids long. CDR3 in amino acids: CASSPPYGLAGGYEQYF. The CDR3 DNA follows: TGTGCCAGCAGCCCCCCCTACGGGCTAGCGGGAGGCTACGAGCAGTACTTC.

The chain has TRBV19 and TRBJ2-1; 10 positions match TRBD2. The CDR3 has 14 amino acids. CDR1 and CDR2 (germline): LNHDA, SQIVND (reference sequence). The junction had 8 bases not matched to a gene; V was cut back by 8 bases and J by 7 bases. This chain's CDR3 is CASATSGNINEQFF. The CDR3 nucleotides are TGTGCCAGTGCAACTAGCGGGAACATAAATGAGCAGTTCTTC.

A word on this clone: An end of the junction differs from the germline gene, which may be a read error. The rearrangement joins TRBV7-7 to TRBJ1-1; D remains ambiguous. CDR1 SSHAT and CDR2 FNYEAQ come from the germline V gene (reference sequence). This CDR3 spans 13 amino acids. The CDR3 region is CASSTEPNTEAFF. The CDR3, as DNA: TGTGCTAGCAGCACCGAGCCGAACACTGAAGCTTTCTTT. The full variable domain, with the rest looked up from reference TRBV7-7 and TRBJ1-1, is GAGVSQSPRYKVTKRGQDVTLRCDPISSHATLYWYQQALGQGPEFLTYFNYEAQPDKSGLPSDRFSAERPEGSISTLTIQRTEQRDSAMYRCASSTEPNTEAFFGQGTRLTVV.

This CDR3 is CASSEFRSGVPEQYF. CDR3 DNA: TGTGCCAGCAGTGAATTTCGTTCCGGGGTTCCCGAGCAGTACTTC. The chain employs TRBV25-1 and TRBJ2-7, with a tentative D call TRBD2 (5 bases). Between the trimmed V and J ends, which lost 1 base and 6 bases, there was a span of 16 bases. The CDR3 extends over 15 amino acids. Germline CDR1 is MGHDK and CDR2 is SYGVNS.

The chain has TRBV18 and TRBJ1-4; D gene unclear. The CDR3 runs to 15 residues. Germline V CDR1 and CDR2: KGHSH, LQKENI. V was shortened by 2 bases and J by 8 bases, with 15 bases between the two germline ends. CDR3 nucleotides: TGTGCCAGCTCACCAAGATCCGAAGGAGGGGAAAAACTGTTTTTT. It translates to CASSPRSEGGEKLFF.

The chain joins TRBV15 to TRBJ2-7; D unclear. The germline CDR1 and CDR2 sequences are LNHNV and YYDKDF (reference sequence). The CDR3 covers 13 residues. V was trimmed by 5 bases and J by 5 bases, leaving 13 bases between them. CDR3: CATSSVPRNEQYF. As DNA, the CDR3 is TGTGCCACCAGCTCGGTCCCCAGGAACGAGCAGTACTTC.

This clone was seen just once. The chain uses TRBV7-2 and TRBJ2-6, with D unresolved. V lost 4 bases and J lost 1, with 5 bases in between. From germline, CDR1 is SGHTA and CDR2 FQGNSA. The CDR3 covers 14 residues. The DNA for the CDR3 is TGTGCCAGCAGCTGGCCTTCTGGGGCCAACGTCCTGACTTTC. As protein: CASSWPSGANVLTF.

The chain combines TRBV5-6 with TRBJ2-2, with 11 bases aligning to TRBD1. V shed 0 bases, J shed 6 bases, and the junction held 7 bases outside the gene matches. CDR1 is SGHDT, CDR2 YYEEEE, per germline. The CDR3 is 17 residues long. CDR3 nucleotide sequence: TGTGCCAGCAGCTTGGGTGCGGGGACAGGGGGGTCCGGGGAGCTGTTTTTT. Protein: CASSLGAGTGGSGELFF.

The rearrangement links TRBV10-3 to TRBJ2-3; 15 bases match TRBD2. CDR3 size: 21 residues. V lost 7 bases and J lost 5; bases outside the gene matches: 22. Germline-derived CDR1 and CDR2 are ENHRY and SYGVKD. The CDR3 here is CAITSLGQGTSGRQRQDTQYF. The CDR3, as DNA: TGTGCCATCACCTCGTTAGGGCAAGGGACTAGCGGGAGGCAACGGCAAGATACGCAGTATTTT.